This T cell receptor beta chain was identified during a study of T cells expressing NK-cell markers. Study context: Out of eight donors sequenced, seven tested HCMV-seropositive and the remaining one seronegative.

No DNA is given; TCRdb re-called the 5' RACE reads and lists each CDR3 protein once. The sample yields hundreds of thousands of distinct CDR3 sequences, of which the top ten take up 5.2%. The CDR3 is made up of 12 amino acids. Germline V gene data show CDR1 as DFQATT and CDR2 as SNEGSKA (reference sequence). This TCR was sampled from a man aged 18 to 69 in good health. Sequencing was done on a sample of blood T cells: a sorted CD56 or NKG2C T cell subset, CD4+ or CD8+ T cells, or bulk PBMC T cells (not recorded which). The V gene is TRBV20-1, the J gene TRBJ1-2. This CDR3 reads CSASTTNYGYTF.